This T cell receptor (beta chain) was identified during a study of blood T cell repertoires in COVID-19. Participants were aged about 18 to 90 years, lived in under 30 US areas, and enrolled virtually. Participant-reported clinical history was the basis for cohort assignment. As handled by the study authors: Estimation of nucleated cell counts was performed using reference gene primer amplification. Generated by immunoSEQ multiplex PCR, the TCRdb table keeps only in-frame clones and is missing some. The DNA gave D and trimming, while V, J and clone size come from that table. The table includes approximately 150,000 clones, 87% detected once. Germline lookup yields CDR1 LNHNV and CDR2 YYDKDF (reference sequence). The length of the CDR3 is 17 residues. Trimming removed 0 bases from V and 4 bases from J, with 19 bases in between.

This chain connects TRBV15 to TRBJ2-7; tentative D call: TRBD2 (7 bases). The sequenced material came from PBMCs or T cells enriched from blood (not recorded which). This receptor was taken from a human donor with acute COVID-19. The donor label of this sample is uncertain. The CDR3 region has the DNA TGTGCCACCAGCAGAGACAGGGGCGCCAGCGGGGCTTACGAGCAGTACTTC. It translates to CATSRDRGASGAYEQYF.